The rows below give T cell receptor beta chains drawn from one sample of a study of CD8+CD57+ T cells in acquired aplastic anemia. TCRdb reprocessed the reads with MiXCR, giving one entry per CDR3 protein. The sample contains roughly 200,000 distinct CDR3 sequences, roughly three fifths of which appear only once. Material for sequencing was sorted CD4+, CD8+, or CD8+CD57+ T cells (not recorded which) from PBMCs. Receptor source: a human donor with aplastic anemia. CDR3s include the opening cysteine and the closing phenylalanine or tryptophan. D genes are given only for firm matches. The listing skips clone size in some rows; elsewhere it reads once, few, many or a size class.

cdr3_nt: TGTGCCAGCAGCTATCGAGAGAGCTCCTACGAGCAGTACTTC; cdr3_aa: CASSYRESSYEQYF; j_call: TRBJ2-7; v_call: TRBV6-6; d_call: .; clone_size: .
cdr3_nt: TGCAGTGCTCAGGTGGTCGAGCAGTACTTC; cdr3_aa: CSAQVVEQYF; j_call: TRBJ2-7; v_call: TRBV20-1; d_call: .; clone_size: .
cdr3_nt: TGTGCCGGCAGCCCGCCGGGACTGATGAATGAAAAACTGTTTTTT; cdr3_aa: CAGSPPGLMNEKLFF; j_call: TRBJ1-4; v_call: TRBV13; d_call: .; clone_size: .
cdr3_nt: TGTGCCAGCAGTGTTGAGGCAGGGGGCAACTCCTACGAGCAGTACTTC; cdr3_aa: CASSVEAGGNSYEQYF; j_call: TRBJ2-7; v_call: TRBV7-2; d_call: TRBD1; clone_size: few
cdr3_nt: TGCAGTGCCCGACCACTGCAGATGAACACTGAAGCTTTCTTT; cdr3_aa: CSARPLQMNTEAFF; j_call: TRBJ1-1; v_call: TRBV20-1; d_call: .; clone_size: .
cdr3_nt: TGTGCCACCAGTGATTTGGACAATTTAGCTTTCTTT; cdr3_aa: CATSDLDNLAFF; j_call: TRBJ1-1; v_call: TRBV24-1; d_call: .; clone_size: .
cdr3_nt: TGTGCCAGCAGTGCCTTGGGACAGGGCTACTTCTACGAGCAGTACTTC; cdr3_aa: CASSALGQGYFYEQYF; j_call: TRBJ2-7; v_call: TRBV2; d_call: TRBD1; clone_size: .
cdr3_nt: TGTGCCAGCAGTTTATCGTTGGGTTTTCAGCCCCAGCATTTT; cdr3_aa: CASSLSLGFQPQHF; j_call: TRBJ1-5; v_call: TRBV27; d_call: .; clone_size: many
cdr3_nt: TGTGCCGCGGGAGAGGAGACCAAGTACTTC; cdr3_aa: CAAGEETKYF; j_call: TRBJ2-5; v_call: TRBV10-3; d_call: TRBD2; clone_size: .
cdr3_nt: TGTGCCAGCAGTGCCTCCGGGACAAGGGAAAAACTGTTTTTT; cdr3_aa: CASSASGTREKLFF; j_call: TRBJ1-4; v_call: TRBV25-1; d_call: .; clone_size: few
cdr3_nt: TGTGCCAGCAGTGACGTAGGGGTCACCGGGGCCAACGTCCTGACTTTC; cdr3_aa: CASSDVGVTGANVLTF; j_call: TRBJ2-6; v_call: TRBV6-4; d_call: .; clone_size: .
cdr3_nt: TGTGCCAGCAGTTCCTGGGGAGCGAACACCGGGGAGCTGTTTTTT; cdr3_aa: CASSSWGANTGELFF; j_call: TRBJ2-2; v_call: TRBV10-3; d_call: .; clone_size: .
cdr3_nt: TGTGCCAGCAGAGAGACAGGGATCGCCTACGAGCAGTACTTC; cdr3_aa: CASRETGIAYEQYF; j_call: TRBJ2-7; v_call: TRBV10-3; d_call: TRBD1; clone_size: .
cdr3_nt: TGTGCCACCAGCGGACACAAAATAGCAGATATGCAGTATTTT; cdr3_aa: CATSGHKIADMQYF; j_call: TRBJ2-3; v_call: TRBV24-1; d_call: .; clone_size: once
cdr3_nt: TGCGCCAGCAGCGTAAACAGCAATCAGCCCCAGCATTTT; cdr3_aa: CASSVNSNQPQHF; j_call: TRBJ1-5; v_call: TRBV5-1; d_call: .; clone_size: many
cdr3_nt: TGCAGTGCTAGACGGGCTAGCGGGACCTCCTACGAGCAGTACTTC; cdr3_aa: CSARRASGTSYEQYF; j_call: TRBJ2-7; v_call: TRBV20-1; d_call: TRBD2; clone_size: .
cdr3_nt: TGTGCCACCAGTGATACGGCGGGGGGCCAAGAGACCCAGTACTTC; cdr3_aa: CATSDTAGGQETQYF; j_call: TRBJ2-5; v_call: TRBV24-1; d_call: TRBD2; clone_size: .
cdr3_nt: TGTGCCATCAGTTCCACCGACCTTACCGGGACGGTCTTTTTCTTT; cdr3_aa: CAISSTDLTGTVFFF; j_call: TRBJ1-1; v_call: TRBV10-3; d_call: .; clone_size: .
cdr3_nt: TGTGCCAGTAGTATAGGACTAGCGGGGACCTACGAGCAGTACTTC; cdr3_aa: CASSIGLAGTYEQYF; j_call: TRBJ2-7; v_call: TRBV19; d_call: TRBD2; clone_size: .
cdr3_nt: TGTGCCAGCAGCCACGGGTCCTGGACCCACTCAATGGGTGAGCAGTTCTTC; cdr3_aa: CASSHGSWTHSMGEQFF; j_call: TRBJ2-1; v_call: TRBV7-6; d_call: .; clone_size: .
cdr3_nt: TGTGCCATCAGCGACCGTATCGGGCAGTACTTC; cdr3_aa: CAISDRIGQYF; j_call: TRBJ2-7; v_call: TRBV10-3; d_call: .; clone_size: once
cdr3_nt: TGTACCAGCAGCTTACTGTCCCCGCCCAGCGGCCAGAGTGGCTACACCTTC; cdr3_aa: CTSSLLSPPSGQSGYTF; j_call: TRBJ1-2; v_call: TRBV11-2; d_call: .; clone_size: few
cdr3_nt: TGTGCCAGCAGTAGTTCCGAGGGACAAAAGAACACCGGGGAGCTGTTTTTT; cdr3_aa: CASSSSEGQKNTGELFF; j_call: TRBJ2-2; v_call: TRBV27; d_call: .; clone_size: few
cdr3_nt: TGTGCCAGCAGTTTAGGGGTACAGGGGACCTATGGCTACACCTTC; cdr3_aa: CASSLGVQGTYGYTF; j_call: TRBJ1-2; v_call: TRBV12-3/TRBV12-4; d_call: TRBD1; clone_size: .
cdr3_nt: TGTGCCAGCAGCTTAGCGCTTATAGGGGCGGCTTTCTTT; cdr3_aa: CASSLALIGAAFF; j_call: TRBJ1-1; v_call: TRBV7-8; d_call: .; clone_size: .
cdr3_nt: TGCGCCAGCAGCTCCGGCCGCACAGATACGCAGTATTTT; cdr3_aa: CASSSGRTDTQYF; j_call: TRBJ2-3; v_call: TRBV5-1; d_call: .; clone_size: once
cdr3_nt: TGTGCCAGCAGCTTGGCCTTGAAGGGGGGGGAATATGGCTACACCTTC; cdr3_aa: CASSLALKGGEYGYTF; j_call: TRBJ1-2; v_call: TRBV5-4; d_call: .; clone_size: once
cdr3_nt: TGTGCCAGCAGGACTAGCGGGAGCACAGATACGCAGTATTTT; cdr3_aa: CASRTSGSTDTQYF; j_call: TRBJ2-3; v_call: TRBV2; d_call: TRBD2; clone_size: few
cdr3_nt: TGTGCCAGCAGTCGACAGGGGGGAGATAGCAATCAGCCCCAGCATTTT; cdr3_aa: CASSRQGGDSNQPQHF; j_call: TRBJ1-5; v_call: TRBV6-1; d_call: TRBD1; clone_size: .
cdr3_nt: TGTGCCAGCAGTTACCAGGGTTGCGAGCAGTACTTC; cdr3_aa: CASSYQGCEQYF; j_call: TRBJ2-7; v_call: TRBV7-9; d_call: .; clone_size: once
cdr3_nt: TGCAGTGCTAGGTCCGTAGTGGACCCGAGAACCCAGTACTTC; cdr3_aa: CSARSVVDPRTQYF; j_call: TRBJ2-5; v_call: TRBV20-1; d_call: .; clone_size: .
cdr3_nt: TGTGCCAGCAGTTTGTCACTAGCGGGGGGACGGTACAATGAGCAGTTCTTC; cdr3_aa: CASSLSLAGGRYNEQFF; j_call: TRBJ2-1; v_call: TRBV12-3/TRBV12-4; d_call: TRBD2; clone_size: many
cdr3_nt: TGCAGTGGTATCCCCTCGGGGGGGGGGGGCCGCACAGATACGCAGTATTTT; cdr3_aa: CSGIPSGGGGRTDTQYF; j_call: TRBJ2-3; v_call: TRBV20-1; d_call: TRBD2; clone_size: .
cdr3_nt: TGCAGCGTTGAGGCACAAGGGCGCTACGAGCAGTACTTC; cdr3_aa: CSVEAQGRYEQYF; j_call: TRBJ2-7; v_call: TRBV29-1; d_call: .; clone_size: .
cdr3_nt: TGTGCCAGCAGCTTGCCAGACGAGGGAGGGAACACTGAAGCTTTCTTT; cdr3_aa: CASSLPDEGGNTEAFF; j_call: TRBJ1-1; v_call: TRBV5-5; d_call: .; clone_size: .
cdr3_nt: TGCGCCAGCAGTGAGAAGCTAGCGATCCATGAGCAGTTCTTC; cdr3_aa: CASSEKLAIHEQFF; j_call: TRBJ2-1; v_call: TRBV10-1; d_call: .; clone_size: few
cdr3_nt: TGTGCCAGCAGTTATTTTGCCAGGAGAAATAATTCACCCCTCCACTTT; cdr3_aa: CASSYFARRNNSPLHF; j_call: TRBJ1-6; v_call: TRBV7-8; d_call: .; clone_size: .
cdr3_nt: TGCAGCGTTGCAGGGGGGGACACTGAAGCTTTCTTT; cdr3_aa: CSVAGGDTEAFF; j_call: TRBJ1-1; v_call: TRBV29-1; d_call: TRBD1; clone_size: many
cdr3_nt: TGTGCCTGGAGTGGAGGAGATACGCAGTATTTT; cdr3_aa: CAWSGGDTQYF; j_call: TRBJ2-3; v_call: TRBV30; d_call: .; clone_size: .
cdr3_nt: TGTGCCAGTAGTGATGGAACAGGGAAGGCCAGCGCTTTCTTT; cdr3_aa: CASSDGTGKASAFF; j_call: TRBJ1-1; v_call: TRBV19; d_call: .; clone_size: .
cdr3_nt: TGTGCCACCAGTGCTAGCGGGGGGGACAATGAGCAGTTCTTC; cdr3_aa: CATSASGGDNEQFF; j_call: TRBJ2-1; v_call: TRBV24-1; d_call: TRBD2; clone_size: once
cdr3_nt: TGCAGTGCTAGCAAGGACAGAGGCAATGGCTACACCTTC; cdr3_aa: CSASKDRGNGYTF; j_call: TRBJ1-2; v_call: TRBV20-1; d_call: .; clone_size: .
cdr3_nt: TGTGCCATCAAGAGGACAGGGGGCAGGGATGAGCAGTTCTTC; cdr3_aa: CAIKRTGGRDEQFF; j_call: TRBJ2-1; v_call: TRBV10-3; d_call: TRBD1; clone_size: once
cdr3_nt: TGTGCCAGCAGGCAAGGGGGGAGCTCCTACGAGCAGTACTTC; cdr3_aa: CASRQGGSSYEQYF; j_call: TRBJ2-7; v_call: TRBV7-9; d_call: .; clone_size: once
cdr3_nt: TGCAGTGCTAGGACAGGGATCGGACAGCCCCAGCATTTT; cdr3_aa: CSARTGIGQPQHF; j_call: TRBJ1-5; v_call: TRBV20-1; d_call: TRBD1; clone_size: .
cdr3_nt: TGTGCCAGTAGTTTCGGGGGAGGCCACGAGCAGTACTTC; cdr3_aa: CASSFGGGHEQYF; j_call: TRBJ2-7; v_call: TRBV12-3/TRBV12-4; d_call: .; clone_size: once